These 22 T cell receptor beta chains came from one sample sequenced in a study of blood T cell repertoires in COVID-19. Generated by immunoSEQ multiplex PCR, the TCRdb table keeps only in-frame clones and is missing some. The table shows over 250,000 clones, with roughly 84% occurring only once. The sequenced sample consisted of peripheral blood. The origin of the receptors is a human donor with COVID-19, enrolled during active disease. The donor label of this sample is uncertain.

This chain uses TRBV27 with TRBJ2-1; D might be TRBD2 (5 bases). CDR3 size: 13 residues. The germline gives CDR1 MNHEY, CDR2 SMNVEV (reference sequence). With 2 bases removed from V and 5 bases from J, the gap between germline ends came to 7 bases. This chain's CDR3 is CASSLTGNNEQFF. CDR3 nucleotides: TGTGCCAGCAGTTTAACCGGGAACAATGAGCAGTTCTTC.

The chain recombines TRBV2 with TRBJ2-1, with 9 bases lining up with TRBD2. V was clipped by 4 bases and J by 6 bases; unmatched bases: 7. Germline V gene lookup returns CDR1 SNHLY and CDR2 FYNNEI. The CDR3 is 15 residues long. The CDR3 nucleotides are TGTGCCAGCAGTGCTAGACTAGCGGTAGGCAATGAGCAGTTCTTC. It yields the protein CASSARLAVGNEQFF.

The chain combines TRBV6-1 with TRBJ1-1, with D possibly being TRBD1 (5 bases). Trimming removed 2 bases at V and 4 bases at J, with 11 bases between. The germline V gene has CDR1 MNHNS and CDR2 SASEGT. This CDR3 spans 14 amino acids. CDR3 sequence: CASSEPGGSTEAFF. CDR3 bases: TGTGCCAGCAGTGAACCGGGGGGTAGCACTGAAGCTTTCTTT.

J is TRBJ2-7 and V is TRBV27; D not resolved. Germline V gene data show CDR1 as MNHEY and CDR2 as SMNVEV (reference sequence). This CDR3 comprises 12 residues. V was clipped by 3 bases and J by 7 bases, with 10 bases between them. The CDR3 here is CASSFSRGEQYF. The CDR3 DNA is TGTGCCAGCAGTTTTAGCCGTGGGGAGCAGTACTTC.

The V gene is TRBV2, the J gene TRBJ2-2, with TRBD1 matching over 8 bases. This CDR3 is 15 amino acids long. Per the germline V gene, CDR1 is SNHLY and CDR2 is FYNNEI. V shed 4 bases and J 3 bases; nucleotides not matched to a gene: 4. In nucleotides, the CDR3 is TGTGCCAGCAGTGTGACAGGGGTTGACACCGGGGAGCTGTTTTTT. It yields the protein CASSVTGVDTGELFF.

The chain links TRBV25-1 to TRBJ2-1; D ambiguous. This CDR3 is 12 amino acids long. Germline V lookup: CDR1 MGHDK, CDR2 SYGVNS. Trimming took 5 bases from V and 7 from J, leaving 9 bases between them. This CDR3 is CASSWALNEQFF. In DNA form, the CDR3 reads TGTGCCAGCAGTTGGGCCCTTAATGAGCAGTTCTTC.

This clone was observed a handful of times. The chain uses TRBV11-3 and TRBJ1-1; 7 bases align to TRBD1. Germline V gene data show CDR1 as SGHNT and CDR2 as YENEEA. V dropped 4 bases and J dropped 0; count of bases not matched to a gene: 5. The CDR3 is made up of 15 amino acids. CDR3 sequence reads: CASSSQTGLNTEAFF. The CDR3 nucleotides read TGTGCCAGCAGCTCTCAGACAGGGTTGAACACTGAAGCTTTCTTT.

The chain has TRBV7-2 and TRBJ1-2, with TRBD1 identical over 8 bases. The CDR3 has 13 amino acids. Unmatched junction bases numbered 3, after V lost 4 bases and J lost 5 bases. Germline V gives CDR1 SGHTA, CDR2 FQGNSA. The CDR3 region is CASSSGQVYGYTF. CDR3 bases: TGTGCCAGCAGCTCGGGACAGGTTTATGGCTACACCTTC.

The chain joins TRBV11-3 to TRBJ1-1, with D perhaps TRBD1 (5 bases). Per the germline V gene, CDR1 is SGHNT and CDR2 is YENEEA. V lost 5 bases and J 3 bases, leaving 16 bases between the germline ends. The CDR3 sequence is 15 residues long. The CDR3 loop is CASSPPGGVDTEAFF. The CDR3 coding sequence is TGTGCCAGCAGCCCCCCCGGGGGTGTCGACACTGAAGCTTTCTTT.

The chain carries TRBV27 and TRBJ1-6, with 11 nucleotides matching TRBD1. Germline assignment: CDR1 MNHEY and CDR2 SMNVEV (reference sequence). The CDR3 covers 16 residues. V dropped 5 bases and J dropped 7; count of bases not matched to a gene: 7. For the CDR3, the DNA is TGTGCCAGCAGTCCATGGACAGGGGGCTTAAATTCACCCCTCCACTTT. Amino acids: CASSPWTGGLNSPLHF.

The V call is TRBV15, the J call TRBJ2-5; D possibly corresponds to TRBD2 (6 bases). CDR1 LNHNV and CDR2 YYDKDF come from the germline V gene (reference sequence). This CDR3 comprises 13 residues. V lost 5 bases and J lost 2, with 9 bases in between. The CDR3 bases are TGTGCCACCAGCCCTGGGACTCAAGAGACCCAGTACTTC. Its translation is CATSPGTQETQYF.

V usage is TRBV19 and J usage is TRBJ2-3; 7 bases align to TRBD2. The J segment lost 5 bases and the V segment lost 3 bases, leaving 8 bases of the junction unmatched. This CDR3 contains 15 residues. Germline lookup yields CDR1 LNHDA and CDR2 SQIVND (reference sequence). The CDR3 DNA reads TGTGCCAGTAGTATTAGGCGCGGGAGTGGAGATACGCAGTATTTT. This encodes CASSIRRGSGDTQYF. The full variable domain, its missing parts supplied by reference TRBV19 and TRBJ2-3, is DGGITQSPKYLFRKEGQNVTLSCEQNLNHDAMYWYRQDPGQGLRLIYYSQIVNDFQKGDIAEGYSVSREKKESFPLTVTSAQKNPTAFYLCASSIRRGSGDTQYFGPGTRLTVL.

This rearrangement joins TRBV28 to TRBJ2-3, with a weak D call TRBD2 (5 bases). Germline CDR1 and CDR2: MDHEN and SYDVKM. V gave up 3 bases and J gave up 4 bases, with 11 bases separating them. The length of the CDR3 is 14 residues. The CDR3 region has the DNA TGTGCCAGCAGTTTGCTTAGCGCTGCAGATACGCAGTATTTT. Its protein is CASSLLSAADTQYF. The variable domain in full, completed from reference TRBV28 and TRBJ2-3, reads DVKVTQSSRYLVKRTGEKVFLECVQDMDHENMFWYRQDPGLGLRLIYFSYDVKMKEKGDIPEGYSVSREKKERFSLILESASTNQTSMYLCASSLLSAADTQYFGPGTRLTVL.

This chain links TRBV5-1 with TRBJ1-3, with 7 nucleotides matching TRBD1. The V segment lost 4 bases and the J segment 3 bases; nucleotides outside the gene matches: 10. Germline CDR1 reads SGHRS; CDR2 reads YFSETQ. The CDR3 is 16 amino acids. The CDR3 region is CASSPEGTARGNTIYF. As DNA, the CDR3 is TGCGCCAGCAGCCCCGAGGGGACAGCCCGTGGAAACACCATATATTTT.

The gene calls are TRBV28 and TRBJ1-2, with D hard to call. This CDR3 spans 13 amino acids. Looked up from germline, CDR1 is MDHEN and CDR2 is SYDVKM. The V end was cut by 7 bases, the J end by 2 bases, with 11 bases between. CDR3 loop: CASTPGANYGYTF. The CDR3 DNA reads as TGTGCCAGCACACCGGGAGCGAACTATGGCTACACCTTC.

The CDR3, as DNA: TGTGCCAGCAGCCAGCAACAGGGGGCTGGTGAAAAACTGTTTTTT. As protein: CASSQQQGAGEKLFF. The chain joins TRBV14 to TRBJ1-4; 9 nucleotides align to TRBD1. Germline CDR1 SGHDN, CDR2 FVKESK. Losses at the gene ends were 3 bases for V and 7 bases for J; bases not matched to a gene: 6. CDR3 length: 15 amino acids. The variable domain in full, completed from reference TRBV14 and TRBJ1-4, reads EAGVTQFPSHSVIEKGQTVTLRCDPISGHDNLYWYRRVMGKEIKFLLHFVKESKQDESGMPNNRFLAERTGGTYSTLKVQPAELEDSGVYFCASSQQQGAGEKLFFGSGTQLSVL.

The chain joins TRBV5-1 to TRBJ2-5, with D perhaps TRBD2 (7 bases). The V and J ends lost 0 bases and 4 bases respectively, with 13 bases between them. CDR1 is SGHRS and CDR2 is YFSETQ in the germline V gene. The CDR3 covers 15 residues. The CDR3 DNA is TGCGCCAGCAGCTTGGCCGGGGGGCCGGGAGAGACCCAGTACTTC. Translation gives CASSLAGGPGETQYF.

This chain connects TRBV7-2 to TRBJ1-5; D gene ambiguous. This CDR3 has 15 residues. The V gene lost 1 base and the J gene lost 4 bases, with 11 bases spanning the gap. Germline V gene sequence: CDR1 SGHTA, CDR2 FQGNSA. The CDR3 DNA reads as TGTGCCAGCAGCTTAGATTATGGCCCTAATCAGCCCCAGCATTTT. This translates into CASSLDYGPNQPQHF. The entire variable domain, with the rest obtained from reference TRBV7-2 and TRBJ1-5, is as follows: GAGVSQSPSNKVTEKGKDVELRCDPISGHTALYWYRQSLGQGLEFLIYFQGNSAPDKSGLPSDRFSAERTGGSVSTLTIQRTQQEDSAVYLCASSLDYGPNQPQHFGDGTRLSIL.

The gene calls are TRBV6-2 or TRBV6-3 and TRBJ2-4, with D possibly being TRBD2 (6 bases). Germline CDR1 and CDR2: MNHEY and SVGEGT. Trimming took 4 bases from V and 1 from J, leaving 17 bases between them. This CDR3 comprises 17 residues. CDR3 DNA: TGTGCCAGCAGTTTCCTGGTGACTAGAGAGGCCAAAAACATTCAGTACTTC. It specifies CASSFLVTREAKNIQYF.

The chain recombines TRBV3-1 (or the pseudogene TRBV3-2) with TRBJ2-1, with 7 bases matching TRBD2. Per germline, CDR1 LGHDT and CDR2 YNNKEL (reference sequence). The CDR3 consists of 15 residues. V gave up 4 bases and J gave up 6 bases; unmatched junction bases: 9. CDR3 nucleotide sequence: TGTGCCAGCAGCCCTACTAGCGTCATCCTCAATGAGCAGTTCTTC. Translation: CASSPTSVILNEQFF.

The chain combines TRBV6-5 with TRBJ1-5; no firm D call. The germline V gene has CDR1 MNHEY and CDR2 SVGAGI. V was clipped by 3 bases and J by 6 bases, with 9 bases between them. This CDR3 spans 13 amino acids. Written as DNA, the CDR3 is TGTGCCAGCAGTTATAGTTGGGCTCAGCCCCAGCATTTT. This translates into CASSYSWAQPQHF.

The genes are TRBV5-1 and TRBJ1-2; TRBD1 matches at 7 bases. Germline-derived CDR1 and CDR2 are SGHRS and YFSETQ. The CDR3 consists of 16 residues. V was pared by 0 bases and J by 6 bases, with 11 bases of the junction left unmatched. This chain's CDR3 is CASSLAPTGVGDGYTF. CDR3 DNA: TGCGCCAGCAGCTTGGCCCCAACAGGGGTAGGGGATGGCTACACCTTC.